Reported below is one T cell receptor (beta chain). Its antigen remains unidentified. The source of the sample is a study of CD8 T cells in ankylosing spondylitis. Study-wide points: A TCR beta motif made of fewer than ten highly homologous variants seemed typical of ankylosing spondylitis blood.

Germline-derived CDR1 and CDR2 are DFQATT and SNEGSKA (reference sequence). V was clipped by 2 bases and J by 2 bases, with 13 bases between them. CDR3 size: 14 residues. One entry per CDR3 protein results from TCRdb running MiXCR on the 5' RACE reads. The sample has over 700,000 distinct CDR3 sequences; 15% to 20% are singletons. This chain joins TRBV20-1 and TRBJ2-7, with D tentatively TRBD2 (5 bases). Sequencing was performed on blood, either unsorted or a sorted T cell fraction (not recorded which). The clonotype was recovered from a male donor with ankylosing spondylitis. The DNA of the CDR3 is TGCAGTGCTAGATGGACTCCTTCCGCCTACGAGCAGTACTTC. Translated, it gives CSARWTPSAYEQYF.